This is a list of T cell receptor beta chains from one sample in a study of shared clonotypes between healthy human individuals. Sequencing used immunoSEQ multiplex PCR; TCRdb keeps in-frame clones, though not all of them. The sample consists of fewer than 2.5 million clones, approximately 93% of them appearing once. The sequenced material came from naive CD4+ T cells from PBMCs. These receptors were taken from a man between 18 and 35 years old in good health. Some clones in this sample may be carry-over from other donors' samples. The CDR3 runs from the conserved cysteine through the conserved F or W. The order of the fields is V gene, clone size, J gene, D gene, CDR3 DNA, CDR3 protein. A D gene is named only where the DNA matches it firmly. A clone size is listed for some rows: how often the clone was seen (once, few, many), or a class if it is expanded.

v_gene: TRBV11-2
abundance: -
j_gene: TRBJ2-7
d_gene: -
CDR3nt: TGTGCCAGCAGCTTCATCGGGAATACCTACGAGCAGTACTTC
CDR3aa: CASSFIGNTYEQYF

v_gene: TRBV4-3
abundance: -
j_gene: TRBJ1-4
d_gene: -
CDR3nt: TGCGCCAGCAGCCACCGCTTGGTGGGTGAAAAACTGTTTTTT
CDR3aa: CASSHRLVGEKLFF

v_gene: TRBV5-1
abundance: -
j_gene: TRBJ2-1
d_gene: TRBD2
CDR3nt: TGCGCCAGCAGCTTGAGGACTAGCGGGAGTTACAATGAGCAGTTCTTC
CDR3aa: CASSLRTSGSYNEQFF

v_gene: TRBV19
abundance: -
j_gene: TRBJ2-3
d_gene: -
CDR3nt: TGTGCCAGTACCAATGAGGGGGACCCATCCGGGTTGGATACGCAGTATTTT
CDR3aa: CASTNEGDPSGLDTQYF

v_gene: TRBV5-4
abundance: -
j_gene: TRBJ2-1
d_gene: -
CDR3nt: TGTGCCAGCATCGCAGAGGGAAACTCCTACAATGAGCAGTTCTTC
CDR3aa: CASIAEGNSYNEQFF

v_gene: TRBV2
abundance: -
j_gene: TRBJ1-1
d_gene: -
CDR3nt: TGTGCCAGCAGTTCTCAGGGCTCCGAAGCTTTCTTT
CDR3aa: CASSSQGSEAFF

v_gene: TRBV7-8
abundance: -
j_gene: TRBJ1-2
d_gene: -
CDR3nt: TGTGCCAGCAGCTTCACGGTGAACTATGGCTACACCTTC
CDR3aa: CASSFTVNYGYTF

v_gene: TRBV7-3
abundance: once
j_gene: TRBJ2-2
d_gene: -
CDR3nt: TGTGCCAGCAGCTCCACTTCTTTGGGCACCGGGGAGCTGTTTTTT
CDR3aa: CASSSTSLGTGELFF

v_gene: TRBV18
abundance: -
j_gene: TRBJ2-3
d_gene: -
CDR3nt: TGTGCCAGCTCACCACAAACTGACAGCCGCACAGATACGCAGTATTTT
CDR3aa: CASSPQTDSRTDTQYF

v_gene: TRBV28
abundance: once
j_gene: TRBJ1-5
d_gene: -
CDR3nt: TGTGCCAGCAGTGGGCCTGTGGGTAAACAGCCCCAGCATTTT
CDR3aa: CASSGPVGKQPQHF

v_gene: TRBV28
abundance: -
j_gene: TRBJ1-5
d_gene: TRBD1
CDR3nt: TGTGCCAGCAGTGCCGGGACAGGGATCTCCCAGCATTTT
CDR3aa: CASSAGTGISQHF

v_gene: TRBV5-1
abundance: few
j_gene: TRBJ2-2
d_gene: TRBD1
CDR3nt: TGCGCCAGCAGCCTTGAGGACAGGGGCACCGGGGAGCTGTTTTTT
CDR3aa: CASSLEDRGTGELFF

v_gene: TRBV6-5
abundance: -
j_gene: TRBJ2-3
d_gene: TRBD1
CDR3nt: TGTGCCTCCTTTTCGGGACAGAGACAGTATTTT
CDR3aa: CASFSGQRQYF

v_gene: TRBV6-1
abundance: -
j_gene: TRBJ2-7
d_gene: -
CDR3nt: TGTGCCAGCAGTGAACCGGGGTACGAGCAGTACTTC
CDR3aa: CASSEPGYEQYF

v_gene: TRBV29-1
abundance: once
j_gene: TRBJ2-7
d_gene: -
CDR3nt: TGCAGCGGCTATCGAGGCTACGAGCAGTACTTC
CDR3aa: CSGYRGYEQYF

v_gene: TRBV28
abundance: once
j_gene: TRBJ2-4
d_gene: -
CDR3nt: TGTGCCAGCAGACCTACAGGGTCGAACATTCAGTACTTC
CDR3aa: CASRPTGSNIQYF